A selection of T cell receptor beta chains follows, all from one sample in a study of OX40 agonist ivuxolimab in advanced cancers. Using immunoSEQ multiplex PCR, the repertoire was profiled, and TCRdb retains in-frame clones only, with some absent. This repertoire shows some 73,000 clones, about 88% found once; its top ten account for about 8%. This specimen consisted of CD4+ or CD8+ T cells sorted from blood, obtained in a trial of the OX40 agonist ivuxolimab. Receptors were obtained from an adult with an advanced solid tumor such as melanoma, head and neck, liver or kidney cancer. CDR3s include the opening cysteine and the closing phenylalanine or tryptophan. The order of the fields is J gene, D gene, clone size, V gene, CDR3 protein, CDR3 DNA. D genes are given only for firm matches. A clone size is listed for some rows: how often the clone was seen (once, few, many), or a class if it is expanded.

>TRBJ1-6|-|few|TRBV6-5
CASSYVPHNSPLHF
TGTGCCAGCAGTTATGTACCCCATAATTCACCCCTCCACTTT
>TRBJ1-2|-|-|TRBV6-5
CASSYLQAINYGYTF
TGTGCCAGCAGTTATCTCCAGGCCATTAACTATGGCTACACCTTC
>TRBJ1-5|TRBD1|-|TRBV28
CASRPRTGFDQPQHF
TGTGCCAGCAGACCGCGGACAGGGTTCGATCAGCCCCAGCATTTT
>TRBJ2-5|TRBD2|-|TRBV7-9
CASSRYPRLAGQETQYF
TGTGCCAGCAGCAGATACCCAAGACTAGCGGGACAAGAGACCCAGTACTTC
>TRBJ1-5|TRBD1|few|TRBV2
CASSGRDRGNQPQHF
TGTGCCAGCAGTGGCCGGGACAGGGGTAATCAGCCCCAGCATTTT
>TRBJ2-7|TRBD1|-|TRBV6-1
CASSVQGRQYF
TGTGCCAGCAGTGTACAGGGGCGGCAGTACTTC
>TRBJ2-7|-|-|TRBV7-8
CASSLPDTYEMQYF
TGTGCCAGCAGCCTTCCAGACACATACGAGATGCAGTACTTC
>TRBJ1-5|-|-|TRBV5-1
CASSLGVGQPQHF
TGCGCCAGCAGCTTGGGGGTCGGTCAGCCCCAGCATTTT
>TRBJ2-5|TRBD1|-|TRBV5-1
CASSLGQGLGETQYF
TGCGCCAGCAGCTTGGGACAGGGGTTGGGAGAGACCCAGTACTTC
>TRBJ1-5|TRBD1|-|TRBV7-9
CASSLAGGNQPQHF
TGTGCCAGCAGCTTGGCAGGGGGTAATCAGCCCCAGCATTTT
>TRBJ1-5|TRBD1|-|TRBV30
CAWNSWTGGLGNQPQHF
TGTGCCTGGAATTCTTGGACAGGGGGTTTGGGCAATCAGCCCCAGCATTTT
>TRBJ2-1|-|-|TRBV20-1
CSASDHEQFF
TGCAGTGCTAGCGACCATGAGCAGTTCTTC
>TRBJ1-4|-|once|TRBV14
CASSQERWPNEKLFF
TGTGCCAGCAGCCAAGAAAGGTGGCCTAATGAAAAACTGTTTTTT
>TRBJ2-7|TRBD2|-|TRBV5-1
CASSLGGGFDEQYF
TGCGCCAGCAGCTTAGGCGGGGGGTTCGACGAGCAGTACTTC
>TRBJ2-3|TRBD2|-|TRBV6-4
CASSLTSGNTDTQYF
TGTGCCAGCAGCCTGACTAGCGGGAACACAGATACGCAGTATTTT